The T cell receptor beta chain under discussion was sequenced for a study of blood T cell repertoires in COVID-19. Study in general: The United States, Italy and Spain provided the acute and convalescent COVID-19 samples. Sources were T cells, B-cell-depleted T cells, or PBMCs; the material itself was cDNA or gDNA.

It was during active infection that Seattle patients were enrolled and then longitudinally followed. Sequencing was performed with immunoSEQ multiplex PCR; in TCRdb, only in-frame clones are kept and a portion is missing. The sample lists 300,000 to 350,000 clones, around 86% occurring once. The sample comprised peripheral blood. The TCR originated in a woman between 50 and 59 years old with COVID-19, enrolled during active disease.

CDR3 residues: CASQTYSYSNQPQHF. The CDR3, as DNA: TGTGCCAGTCAGACGTACAGTTATAGCAATCAGCCCCAGCATTTT. This rearrangement joins TRBV19 to TRBJ1-5, with unresolved D. V gave up 8 bases and J gave up 0 bases, with 14 bases separating them. The CDR3 length is 15 residues. CDR1 LNHDA and CDR2 SQIVND come from the germline V gene (reference sequence). Drawing the rest from reference TRBV19 and TRBJ1-5, the complete variable domain is DGGITQSPKYLFRKEGQNVTLSCEQNLNHDAMYWYRQDPGQGLRLIYYSQIVNDFQKGDIAEGYSVSREKKESFPLTVTSAQKNPTAFYLCASQTYSYSNQPQHFGDGTRLSIL.